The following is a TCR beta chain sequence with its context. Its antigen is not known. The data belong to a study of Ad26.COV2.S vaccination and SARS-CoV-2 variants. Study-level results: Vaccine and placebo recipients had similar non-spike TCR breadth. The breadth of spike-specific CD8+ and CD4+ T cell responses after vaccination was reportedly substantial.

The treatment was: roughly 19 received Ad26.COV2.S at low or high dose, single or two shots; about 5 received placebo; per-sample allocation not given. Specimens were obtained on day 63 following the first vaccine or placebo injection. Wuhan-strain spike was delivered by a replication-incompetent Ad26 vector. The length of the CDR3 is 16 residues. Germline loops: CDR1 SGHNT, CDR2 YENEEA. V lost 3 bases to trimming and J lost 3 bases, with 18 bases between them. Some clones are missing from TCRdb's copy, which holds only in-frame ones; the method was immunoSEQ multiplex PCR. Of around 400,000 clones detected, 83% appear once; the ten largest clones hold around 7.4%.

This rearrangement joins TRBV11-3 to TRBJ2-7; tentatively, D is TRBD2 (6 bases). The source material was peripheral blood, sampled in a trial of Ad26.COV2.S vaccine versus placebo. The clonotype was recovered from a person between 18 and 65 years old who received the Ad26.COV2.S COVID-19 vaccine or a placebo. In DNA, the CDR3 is TGTGCCAGCAGCTTGGGGATTGGGGAGGCTCACTACGAGCAGTACTTC. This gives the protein CASSLGIGEAHYEQYF.